A single sample gave rise to the 4 T cell receptor beta chains below, sequenced in a study of early T cells in non-severe SARS-CoV-2 infection. One entry per CDR3 protein, called by TCRdb with MiXCR from the 5' RACE reads. This sample has tens of thousands of distinct CDR3 sequences; around 15% occur once, and the top ten carry about 3%. Material: whole blood. The receptor source for this set is an adult who was a healthcare worker with PCR-confirmed SARS-CoV-2 infection or an uninfected control (not recorded which).

The rearrangement joins TRBV29-1 to TRBJ2-7; D is possibly TRBD2 (6 bases). Trimming removed 6 bases from V and 2 bases from J, with 14 bases in between. CDR1 and CDR2 (germline): SQVTM, ANQGSEA. CDR3 size: 13 residues. The chain's CDR3 is CSVANGGAYEQYF. As DNA, the CDR3 is TGCAGCGTCGCAAACGGAGGGGCCTACGAGCAGTACTTC.

The chain couples TRBV5-1 to TRBJ2-3; D unresolved. Germline V CDR1 and CDR2: SGHRS, YFSETQ. The CDR3 has 14 residues. With 0 bases removed from V and 5 bases from J, the gap between germline ends came to 10 bases. The CDR3 is CASSLVSRRDTQYF. The CDR3 coding sequence is TGCGCCAGCAGCTTGGTTTCACGGAGAGATACGCAGTATTTT. The complete variable domain, with remaining parts taken from reference TRBV5-1 and TRBJ2-3, reads KAGVTQTPRYLIKTRGQQVTLSCSPISGHRSVSWYQQTPGQGLQFLFEYFSETQRNKGNFPGRFSGRQFSNSRSEMNVSTLELGDSALYLCASSLVSRRDTQYFGPGTRLTVL.

The genes are TRBV24-1 and TRBJ2-6; 9 bases match TRBD1. There are 20 residues in the CDR3. Germline CDR1 reads KGHDR; CDR2 reads SFDVKD. V trimming: 2 bases; J trimming: 3 bases; junction bases outside the gene matches: 13. CDR3 sequence: CATSDSSRTGEARGANVLTF. For the CDR3, the DNA is TGTGCCACCAGTGATTCCTCCCGGACAGGGGAGGCGCGTGGGGCCAACGTCCTGACTTTC.

In its sample, this clonotype was seen a few times. The chain employs TRBV18 and TRBJ2-2; D possibly corresponds to TRBD1 (5 bases). V was shortened by 2 bases and J by 9 bases, with 13 bases between the two germline ends. The CDR3 consists of 14 residues. The V gene's germline CDR1 is KGHSH and CDR2 LQKENI. CDR3 sequence: CASSPEDNPRELFF. The CDR3 DNA is TGTGCCAGCTCACCAGAGGACAACCCCCGGGAGCTGTTTTTT.